One and the same sample provided the 20 T cell receptor beta chains below, sequenced in a study of blood T cell repertoires in COVID-19. The assay was immunoSEQ multiplex PCR, and TCRdb's table has in-frame clones only and misses some. Of hundreds of thousands of clones listed, roughly 84% are singletons. Sequencing was performed on PBMCs or T cells enriched from blood (not recorded which). These receptors were obtained from a woman in her 30s who had recovered from COVID-19.

The chain links TRBV1 to TRBJ2-1; the table calls TRBD2, which could not be checked here. TRBV1 is flagged as a pseudogene. The CDR3 length is 17 residues. This CDR3 reads CTSSQGPSLAGGQGQFF. The CDR3 nucleotides read TGCACCAGCAGCCAAGGCCCCAGCCTAGCGGGGGGACAAGGGCAGTTCTTC.

The chain links TRBV29-1 to TRBJ1-2; D is perhaps TRBD1 (5 bases). There are 14 residues in the CDR3. CDR1 is SQVTM, CDR2 ANQGSEA, per germline. V lost 0 bases and J 1 base, leaving 9 bases between the germline ends. The CDR3 reads CSVEDRVNNYGYTF. CDR3 nucleotides: TGCAGCGTTGAAGACAGGGTTAATAACTATGGCTACACCTTC.

The DNA for the CDR3 is TGTGCCAGCAGCTCCCCAGAATCCTACGAGCAGTACTTC. Its translation is CASSSPESYEQYF. This rearrangement joins TRBV7-9 to TRBJ2-7; D remains ambiguous. Germline V gene lookup returns CDR1 SEHNR and CDR2 FQNEAQ (reference sequence). The CDR3 has 13 residues. The V end was cut by 4 bases, the J end by 1 base, with 8 bases between.

This clone has just one count. This chain joins TRBV6-5 and TRBJ1-6, with 8 bases identical to TRBD1. This CDR3 has 15 residues. Germline assignment: CDR1 MNHEY and CDR2 SVGAGI. The ends lost 6 bases at V and 7 bases at J; junction bases unmatched: 8. CDR3 sequence (DNA): TGTGCCAGCAGCCTACAGGGGGTTTGGAATTCACCCCTCCACTTT. Amino acid sequence: CASSLQGVWNSPLHF.

The genes are TRBV7-9 and TRBJ1-1, with D possibly being TRBD1 (5 bases). Per the germline V gene, CDR1 is SEHNR and CDR2 is FQNEAQ (reference sequence). Trimming stripped 6 bases from V and 10 bases from J, with 18 bases between. The CDR3 extends over 13 amino acids. CDR3 in DNA: TGTGCCAGCAGTTCCTCCGGGCCCCAGGGAGCTTTCTTT. Translating it yields CASSSSGPQGAFF.

The chain recombines TRBV18 with TRBJ2-1; 7 bases agree with TRBD2. Germline CDR1 is KGHSH and CDR2 is LQKENI. CDR3 length: 18 residues. V was pared by 3 bases and J by 5 bases, with 16 bases of the junction left unmatched. The chain's CDR3 is CASSPYSSTSTDHNEQFF. The CDR3 DNA reads TGTGCCAGCTCACCTTACTCCTCGACTAGCACCGATCACAATGAGCAGTTCTTC.

This clone was seen more than once but under ten times. The chain links TRBV4-2 to TRBJ2-3, with TRBD2 matching over 8 bases. Germline V gene data show CDR1 as LGHNA and CDR2 as YNFKEQ. There are 17 residues in the CDR3. Unmatched junction bases numbered 14, after V lost 4 bases and J lost 5 bases. The CDR3 loop is CASSPIAQRELGDTQYF. In DNA, the CDR3 is TGTGCCAGCAGCCCCATCGCGCAGCGGGAGTTGGGAGATACGCAGTATTTT.

The count of this clone is one. The chain has TRBV2 and TRBJ2-7, with 9 bases that match TRBD1. Germline CDR1 is SNHLY and CDR2 is FYNNEI. V gave up 5 bases and J gave up 6 bases; unmatched junction bases: 5. The CDR3 is made up of 13 amino acids. CDR3 amino acids: CASSPGQGSEQYF. The CDR3 DNA reads TGTGCCAGCAGTCCGGGACAGGGTTCCGAGCAGTACTTC.

This chain links TRBV29-1 with TRBJ2-1; the D gene is possibly TRBD2 (6 bases). Trimming pared 7 bases from V and 7 bases from J, leaving 50 bases between. The CDR3 is made up of 24 amino acids. Germline V gives CDR1 SQVTM, CDR2 ANQGSEA. CDR3 region: CSASRRTKPANSGWRDLPGNEQFF. The DNA for the CDR3 is TGCAGCGCATCCCGCCGAACCAAACCCGCAAACTCGGGGTGGCGGGACCTACCAGGGAATGAGCAGTTCTTC.

This clone was observed a handful of times. The chain uses TRBV5-8 and TRBJ1-1, with D maybe TRBD1 (6 bases). CDR1 and CDR2 (germline): SGHTS, YDEGEE. The ends were cut back, 3 bases at V and 1 base at J, with 7 bases in the middle. There are 13 residues in the CDR3. The CDR3 loop is CASSWTENTEAFF. The CDR3 region has the DNA TGTGCCAGCAGCTGGACAGAGAACACTGAAGCTTTCTTT.

The rearrangement joins TRBV10-3 to TRBJ2-1; TRBD2 is a possible D gene (6 bases). The CDR3 runs to 14 residues. The germline gives CDR1 ENHRY, CDR2 SYGVKD. Trimming took 5 bases from V and 7 from J, leaving 15 bases between them. CDR3 coding DNA: TGTGCCATCAGTCAGGGCCTAAGCGGGAATGAGCAGTTCTTC. This translates into CAISQGLSGNEQFF.

V usage is TRBV11-2 and J usage is TRBJ2-7; D gene unclear. The CDR3 sequence is 18 residues long. Trimming stripped 0 bases from V and 2 bases from J, with 20 bases between. Looked up from germline, CDR1 is SGHAT and CDR2 is FQNNGV. The CDR3 protein is CASSLDPSLVADPYEQYF. The DNA for the CDR3 is TGTGCCAGCAGCTTAGATCCGTCTTTGGTAGCTGATCCCTACGAGCAGTACTTC.

The sample holds a few counts of this clone. This chain links TRBV2 with TRBJ2-2; no firm D call. CDR3 length equals 14 residues. The V gene's germline CDR1 is SNHLY and CDR2 FYNNEI. V gave up 2 bases and J gave up 1 base, with 5 bases separating them. CDR3 loop: CASSELGNTGELFF. CDR3 bases: TGTGCCAGCAGTGAACTCGGGAACACCGGGGAGCTGTTTTTT.

A few counts support this clone. This chain uses TRBV5-1 with TRBJ2-2, with D unclear. Trimming removed 3 bases at V and 2 bases at J, with 8 bases between. This CDR3 comprises 14 residues. The V gene's germline CDR1 is SGHRS and CDR2 YFSETQ. The CDR3 loop reads CASSSDINTGELFF. CDR3 bases: TGCGCCAGCAGCTCCGACATAAACACCGGGGAGCTGTTTTTT. Together with reference TRBV5-1 and TRBJ2-2, the CDR3 gives the full variable domain: KAGVTQTPRYLIKTRGQQVTLSCSPISGHRSVSWYQQTPGQGLQFLFEYFSETQRNKGNFPGRFSGRQFSNSRSEMNVSTLELGDSALYLCASSSDINTGELFFGEGSRLTVL.

The chain has TRBV7-8 and TRBJ1-2; D might be TRBD1 (6 bases). V lost 2 bases and J lost 6, with 13 bases in between. The CDR3 totals 14 residues. The germline CDR1 and CDR2 sequences are SGHVS and FQNEAQ. In DNA form, the CDR3 reads TGTGCCAGCAGCTTAAGACAGGATGTCGATGGCTACACCTTC. Amino acid sequence: CASSLRQDVDGYTF.

In DNA form, the CDR3 reads TGTGCCAGTAGTATTGGTCCGGGCACTGAAGCTTTCTTT. This encodes CASSIGPGTEAFF. The rearrangement links TRBV19 to TRBJ1-1; D is unresolved. V was cut by 3 bases and J by 4 bases, with 9 bases left in between. Germline lookup yields CDR1 LNHDA and CDR2 SQIVND (reference sequence). CDR3 length equals 13 residues. The variable domain in full, with the rest retrieved from reference TRBV19 and TRBJ1-1, is DGGITQSPKYLFRKEGQNVTLSCEQNLNHDAMYWYRQDPGQGLRLIYYSQIVNDFQKGDIAEGYSVSREKKESFPLTVTSAQKNPTAFYLCASSIGPGTEAFFGQGTRLTVV.

The rearrangement links TRBV5-1 to TRBJ2-1, with TRBD1 identical over 10 bases. The V gene's germline CDR1 is SGHRS and CDR2 YFSETQ. V lost 4 bases and J lost 0; bases outside the gene matches: 13. This CDR3 is 19 amino acids long. The CDR3 DNA is TGCGCCAGCAGCATGCCTGAGGGACAGGGGAGAGGCTCCTACAATGAGCAGTTCTTC. Its protein product is CASSMPEGQGRGSYNEQFF.

This clone was detected once. The chain carries TRBV3-1 (or the pseudogene TRBV3-2) and TRBJ1-2; unclear D gene. This CDR3 comprises 13 residues. Per germline, CDR1 LGHDT and CDR2 YNNKEL (reference sequence). V lost 0 bases, J lost 4 bases, and 6 bases lay in between. The CDR3 DNA is TGTGCCAGCAGCCAAGACACAGTCTATGGCTACACCTTC. It is translated as CASSQDTVYGYTF.

The gene calls are TRBV12-3 or TRBV12-4 and TRBJ1-2; tentative D call: TRBD1 (5 bases). V gave up 4 bases and J gave up 8 bases, with 11 bases separating them. This CDR3 has 12 amino acids. CDR3 amino acids: CASSSRVWGYTF. The CDR3 DNA reads as TGTGCCAGCAGTTCCAGGGTCTGGGGCTACACCTTC.

The chain links TRBV27 to TRBJ2-3; TRBD2 agrees at 10 bases. V shed 5 bases, J shed 0 bases, and the junction held 2 bases outside the gene matches. The germline V gene has CDR1 MNHEY and CDR2 SMNVEV (reference sequence). The CDR3 covers 15 residues. This chain's CDR3 is CASSRTSGSTDTQYF. DNA for the CDR3: TGTGCCAGCAGTCGGACTAGCGGTAGCACAGATACGCAGTATTTT.